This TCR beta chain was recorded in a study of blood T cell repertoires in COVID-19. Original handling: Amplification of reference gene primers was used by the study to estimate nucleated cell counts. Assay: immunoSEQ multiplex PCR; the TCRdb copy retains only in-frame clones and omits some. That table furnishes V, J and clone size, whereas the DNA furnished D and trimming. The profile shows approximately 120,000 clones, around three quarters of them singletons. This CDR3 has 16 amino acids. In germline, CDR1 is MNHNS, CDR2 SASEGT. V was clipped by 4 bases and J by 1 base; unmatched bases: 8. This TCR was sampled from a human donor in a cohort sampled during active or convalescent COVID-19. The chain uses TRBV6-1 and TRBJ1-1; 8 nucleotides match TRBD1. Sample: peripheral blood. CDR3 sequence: CASSGQGFQSNTEAFF. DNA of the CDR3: TGTGCCAGCAGTGGACAGGGGTTCCAATCGAACACTGAAGCTTTCTTT.